This TCR beta chain appears in the sequencing data of a study of OX40 agonist ivuxolimab in advanced cancers. Study as a whole: Aged about 20 to 80 with a mean of approximately 57 years, they were 75% to 85% male.

Clones were read by immunoSEQ multiplex PCR, and TCRdb kept only the in-frame ones, dropping some. This table holds 90,000 to 150,000 clones, approximately 90% found once. On this clone: Its target is unknown.

Study results and caveats: The authors did not determine the antigen specificity of the expanded peripheral T cells. On average, a greater number of expanded clones characterised CD8+ T cells relative to CD4+.

The CDR3 runs 14 residues. Germline V gene lookup returns CDR1 SGHTA and CDR2 FQGNSA. The V and J ends lost 2 bases and 4 bases respectively, with 12 bases between them. Source: CD4+ or CD8+ T cells sorted from blood, taken in a trial of the OX40 agonist ivuxolimab. The TCR sequence derives from an adult with an advanced solid tumor such as melanoma, head and neck, liver or kidney cancer. The chain uses TRBV7-2 and TRBJ2-7, with D hard to call. Here the CDR3 DNA reads TGTGCCAGCAGCTTAAGCTACATTGGATACGAGCAGTACTTC. As protein: CASSLSYIGYEQYF. The whole variable domain, filled in from reference TRBV7-2 and TRBJ2-7, reads GAGVSQSPSNKVTEKGKDVELRCDPISGHTALYWYRQSLGQGLEFLIYFQGNSAPDKSGLPSDRFSAERTGGSVSTLTIQRTQQEDSAVYLCASSLSYIGYEQYFGPGTRLTVT.